Sequencing of this TCR beta chain was carried out in a study of shared clonotypes between healthy human individuals. About the study: Researchers assigned three CD4 naive, three CD4 memory, two CD8 naive and one CD8 memory plate to each donor. Findings of the study overall: Some naive CD4 clonotypes, roughly 4.5%, turned up in common across four donors.

This CDR3 region has 14 residues. Germline assignment: CDR1 SEHNR and CDR2 FQNEAQ (reference sequence). The ends were cut back, 5 bases at V and 8 bases at J, with 15 bases in the middle. Of note for this clone: Its antigen is not identified.

Sorted-subset replicate PCRs used approximately 200 ng of genomic DNA. This amount corresponded to approximately 30,000 T cell genomes. The repertoire was sequenced with immunoSEQ multiplex PCR; TCRdb's copy has only in-frame clones and lacks some. This sample yields millions of clones, of which under 95% are seen a single time; approximately 1.7% belongs to the top ten. Cells designated naive CD8 were CD45RO-negative and were positively selected for CCR7, with terminally differentiated effector memory CD45RA+ cells excluded. The donor cohort consisted entirely of Caucasian adults residing in Nashville, Tennessee.

The rearrangement joins TRBV7-9 to TRBJ1-4; D is possibly TRBD1 (6 bases). The sample was naive CD8+ T cells from PBMCs. The clonotype was recovered from a young man in good health. Some clones in this sample may be carry-over from other donors' samples. The CDR3 coding sequence is TGTGCCAGCAGCCCCACAGGGTTGGGGGAAAAACTGTTTTTT. Protein: CASSPTGLGEKLFF.